This T cell receptor beta chain is drawn from a study of blood T cell repertoires in COVID-19. Study-wide context: The origin of the acute and convalescent COVID-19 samples was the United States, Italy and Spain.

Those enrolled, adults aged roughly 18 to 95 years, came from about two dozen US areas. Clinical history as reported by participants underpinned cohort assignment. There are 16 residues in the CDR3. V lost 1 base to trimming and J lost 4 bases; unmatched junction nucleotides: 11. Germline V gives CDR1 SGDLS, CDR2 YYNGEE. As processed by the authors: Using reference gene primer amplification, nucleated cell counts were estimated. The repertoire was sequenced with immunoSEQ multiplex PCR; TCRdb's copy has only in-frame clones and lacks some. V and J calls and clone size are as listed in that table; D and trimming were resolved from the DNA. There are some 320,000 clones in the sample; roughly 90% occur only once, and approximately 4.1% lies in the top ten.

This rearrangement joins TRBV9 to TRBJ2-7, with 7 bases fitting TRBD2. This TCR was sampled from a woman between 25 and 40 years old who had been exposed to COVID-19. The sequencing sample was made of PBMCs or T cells enriched from blood (not recorded which). The CDR3 nucleotides read TGTGCCAGCAGCGTATCCCCCGGGACTAACGAATACGAGCAGTACTTC. As protein: CASSVSPGTNEYEQYF.